This T cell receptor beta chain was identified in a study of OX40 agonist ivuxolimab in advanced cancers. Whole-study findings and limits: At doses 0.1 to 3.0 mg/kg, CD4+ and CD8+ clones expanded.

Generated by immunoSEQ multiplex PCR, the TCRdb table keeps only in-frame clones and is missing some. The table shows roughly 46,000 clones, with 80% to 90% occurring only once. CDR1 is SNHLY, CDR2 FYNNEI, per germline. Between the trimmed V and J ends, which lost 5 bases and 7 bases, there was a span of 14 bases. This CDR3 contains 14 residues. To note about this clone: Antigen: not known.

This material consisted of CD4+ or CD8+ T cells sorted from blood, taken in a trial of the OX40 agonist ivuxolimab. This TCR derives from an adult with an advanced solid tumor such as melanoma, head and neck, liver or kidney cancer. The chain carries TRBV2 and TRBJ1-4; D is perhaps TRBD1 (5 bases). CDR3 amino acids: CASSSGGGTEKLFF. The CDR3 coding sequence is TGTGCCAGCAGTTCCGGGGGGGGGACTGAAAAACTGTTTTTT.